The clone carrying this T cell receptor (beta chain) was recorded at least ten times. The data belong to a study of T-cell reconstitution after alpha-beta-depleted transplantation in children. CDR1 DFQATT and CDR2 SNEGSKA come from the germline V gene (reference sequence). V was pared by 6 bases and J by 4 bases, with 9 bases of the junction left unmatched. The CDR3 consists of 13 residues. Library preparation (for TCRbeta) was performed with unique molecular identifiers. MiXCR, run by TCRdb on the PCR reads, gives a single entry per CDR3 protein. The table records hundreds of thousands of distinct CDR3 sequences, 16% of them present only once.

This specimen consisted of PBMCs from the stem cell graft donor, obtained from the stem cell graft. The chain uses TRBV20-1 and TRBJ2-7, with 7 bases that match TRBD1. This TCR came from a human donor who donated a stem cell graft to a child with acute myeloid leukemia. The CDR3 region is CSAPGQGEYEQYF. As DNA, the CDR3 is TGCAGTGCCCCGGGGCAGGGGGAATACGAGCAGTACTTC.